This TCR beta chain comes out of a study of cytomegalovirus exposure and HLA in healthy donors. Study-level results: Immune exposure information available was restricted to CMV serostatus.

Concerning this clone itself: Antigen specificity is unknown.

The study ran its PCR with 60 Vbeta and 13 Jbeta primers. This table comes from immunoSEQ multiplex PCR, and its TCRdb copy is limited to in-frame clones, with some not included. The table has 85,000 to 95,000 clones, 74% seen once. Sequencing was done on a sample of PBMCs. The source of this sequence is a young man in good health and CMV-seropositive.

The CDR3 protein is CASSRTGGRGPLHF. DNA for the CDR3: TGTGCCAGCAGCCGGACAGGGGGCAGAGGACCCCTCCACTTT. The chain has TRBV13 and TRBJ1-6; 11 nucleotides agree with TRBD1. The CDR3 spans 14 residues. V shed 5 bases and J 12 bases; nucleotides not matched to a gene: 6. CDR1 and CDR2 from the germline V gene are PRHDT and FYEKMQ (reference sequence).